The sequence of this T cell receptor beta chain was determined in a study of cytomegalovirus exposure and HLA in healthy donors. About the research overall: Early release data held tens of millions of unique TCRs from HLA-typed donors. Study-wide results and caveats: Later findings reportedly placed an Asian-associated ancestry cluster below the roughly 730-donor mean for N-insertions. In an earlier analysis, productive rearrangement rates for most beta V segments clustered near 90% or 30%. Accurate prediction of most subjects' HLA-A and HLA-B alleles from TCR beta sequences was reported.

The CDR3 runs to 14 residues. V was trimmed by 5 bases and J by 4 bases, leaving 9 bases between them. CDR1 and CDR2 from the germline V gene are LNHDA and SQIVND (reference sequence). Of note for this clone: The target antigen is unknown.

PCR was performed using 60 Vbeta and 13 Jbeta primers. The method was immunoSEQ multiplex PCR; TCRdb's version includes in-frame clones alone and lacks a portion of them. There are 200,000 or so clones in the sample; 80% occur only once, and over 5.5% lies in the top ten. This receptor was taken from a man in his forties in good health and CMV-seropositive. The chain uses TRBV19 and TRBJ2-6; D not resolved. The sequencing sample was made of PBMCs. The CDR3 DNA follows: TGTGCCAGTAGTTTCCAGTCCGGGGCCAACGTCCTGACTTTC. It translates to CASSFQSGANVLTF.